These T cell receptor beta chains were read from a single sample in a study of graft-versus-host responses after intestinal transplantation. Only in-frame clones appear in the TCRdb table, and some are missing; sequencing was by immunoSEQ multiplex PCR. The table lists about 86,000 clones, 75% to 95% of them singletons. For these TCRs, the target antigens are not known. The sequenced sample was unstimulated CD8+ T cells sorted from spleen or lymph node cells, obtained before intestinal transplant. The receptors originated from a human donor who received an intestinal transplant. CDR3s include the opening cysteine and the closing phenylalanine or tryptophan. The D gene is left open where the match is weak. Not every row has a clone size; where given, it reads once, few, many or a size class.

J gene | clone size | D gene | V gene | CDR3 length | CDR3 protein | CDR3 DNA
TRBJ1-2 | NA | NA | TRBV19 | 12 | CASSIGDYGYTF | TGTGCCAGTAGTATCGGAGACTATGGCTACACCTTC
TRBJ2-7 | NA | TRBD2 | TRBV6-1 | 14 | CASSRQVGRDEQYF | TGTGCCAGCAGTCGACAAGTGGGGAGGGACGAGCAGTACTTC
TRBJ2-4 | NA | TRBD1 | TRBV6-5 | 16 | CASSYPDRAGVNIQYF | TGTGCCAGCAGTTACCCGGACAGGGCTGGGGTAAACATTCAGTACTTC
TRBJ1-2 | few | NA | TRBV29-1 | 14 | CSVEDRVRNYGYTF | TGCAGCGTTGAAGATCGTGTCAGGAACTATGGCTACACCTTC
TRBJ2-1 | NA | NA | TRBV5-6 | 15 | CASSLGRGAGNEQFF | TGTGCCAGCAGCTTGGGGAGGGGCGCGGGGAATGAGCAGTTCTTC
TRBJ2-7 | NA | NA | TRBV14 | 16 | CASSLTRQAEDYEQYF | TGTGCCAGCAGCCTGACTCGACAGGCCGAGGATTACGAGCAGTACTTC
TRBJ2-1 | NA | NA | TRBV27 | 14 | CASSRGSSYNEQFF | TGTGCCAGCAGCCGCGGGTCCTCCTACAATGAGCAGTTCTTC
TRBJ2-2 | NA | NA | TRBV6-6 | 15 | CASSYAIQGSGELFF | TGTGCCAGCAGTTACGCTATACAGGGTAGCGGGGAGCTGTTTTTT
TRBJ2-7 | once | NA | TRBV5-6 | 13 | CASSYNQGNEQYF | TGTGCCAGCAGCTACAACCAGGGTAACGAGCAGTACTTC
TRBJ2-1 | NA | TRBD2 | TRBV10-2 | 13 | CASMTSGRGEQFF | TGCGCCAGCATGACTAGCGGGAGAGGCGAGCAGTTCTTC
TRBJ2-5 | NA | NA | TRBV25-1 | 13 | CASSDGIWETQYF | TGTGCCAGCAGTGACGGGATATGGGAGACCCAGTACTTC
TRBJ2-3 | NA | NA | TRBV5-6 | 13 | CASSLVGADTQYF | TGTGCCAGCAGCTTGGTAGGGGCAGATACGCAGTATTTT
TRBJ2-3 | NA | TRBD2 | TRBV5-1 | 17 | CASSLDGLAGGTDTQYF | TGCGCCAGCAGCTTGGACGGACTAGCGGGAGGCACAGATACGCAGTATTTT
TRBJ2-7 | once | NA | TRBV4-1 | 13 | CASSQDGGYEQYF | TGCGCCAGCAGCCAAGACGGGGGCTACGAGCAGTACTTC
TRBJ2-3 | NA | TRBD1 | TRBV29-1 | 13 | CSDLGQGPDTQYF | TGCAGCGACCTGGGACAGGGGCCAGATACGCAGTATTTT
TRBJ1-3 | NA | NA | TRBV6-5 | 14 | CASSYTDSGNTIYF | TGTGCCAGCAGTTATACAGATTCTGGAAACACCATATATTTT
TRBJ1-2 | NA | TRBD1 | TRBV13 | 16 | CASSLRTGARAYGYTF | TGTGCCAGCAGCTTAAGGACAGGGGCCCGGGCGTATGGCTACACCTTC
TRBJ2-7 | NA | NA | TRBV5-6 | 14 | CASSGHPSSYEQYF | TGTGCCAGCAGCGGTCACCCCAGCTCCTACGAGCAGTACTTC
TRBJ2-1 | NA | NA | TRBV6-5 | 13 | CASSTLHGNEQFF | TGTGCCAGCAGTACCCTACACGGGAATGAGCAGTTCTTC
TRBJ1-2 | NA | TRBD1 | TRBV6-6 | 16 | CASSYSTGGDWYGYTF | TGTGCCAGCAGTTACTCGACAGGGGGCGACTGGTATGGCTACACCTTC
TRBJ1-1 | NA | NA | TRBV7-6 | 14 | CASSPLGANTEAFF | TGTGCCAGCAGCCCCCTGGGGGCGAACACTGAAGCTTTCTTT
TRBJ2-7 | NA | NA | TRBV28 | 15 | CASSFRDWDPYEQYF | TGTGCCAGCAGTTTCCGGGACTGGGATCCCTACGAGCAGTACTTC
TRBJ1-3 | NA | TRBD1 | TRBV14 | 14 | CASSLGQSGNTIYF | TGTGCCAGCAGCCTGGGACAGTCTGGAAACACCATATATTTT
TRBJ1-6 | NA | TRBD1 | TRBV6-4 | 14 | CASSDGTVNSPLHF | TGTGCCAGCAGTGACGGGACAGTTAATTCACCCCTCCACTTT
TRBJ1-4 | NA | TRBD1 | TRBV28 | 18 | CASSSRSYRDRRGEKLFF | TGTGCCAGCAGTTCTCGATCCTACCGGGACAGGCGGGGTGAAAAACTGTTTTTT
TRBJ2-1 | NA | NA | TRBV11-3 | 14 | CASSYHRDGNEQFF | TGTGCCAGCAGCTACCACAGGGACGGCAATGAGCAGTTCTTC
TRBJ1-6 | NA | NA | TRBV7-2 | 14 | CTSSVPGYNSPLHF | TGTACCAGCAGCGTGCCGGGATATAATTCACCCCTCCACTTT
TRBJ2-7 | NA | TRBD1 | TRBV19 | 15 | CATTPGAGGYYEQYF | TGTGCCACGACCCCCGGGGCAGGGGGTTACTACGAGCAGTACTTC
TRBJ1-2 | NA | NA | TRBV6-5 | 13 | CASSFTANYGYTF | TGTGCCAGCAGTTTCACTGCTAACTATGGCTACACCTTC
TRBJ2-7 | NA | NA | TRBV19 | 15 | CASSIASGRGYEQYF | TGTGCCAGTAGTATAGCATCGGGCCGGGGTTACGAGCAGTACTTC
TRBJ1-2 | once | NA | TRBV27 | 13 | CASSYTAGSGYTF | TGTGCCAGCAGTTACACAGCAGGCAGTGGCTACACCTTC
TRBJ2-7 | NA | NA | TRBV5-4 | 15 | CASSSRDFGPYEQYF | TGTGCCAGCAGCTCAAGGGACTTTGGTCCCTACGAGCAGTACTTC
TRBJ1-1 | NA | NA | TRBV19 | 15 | CASSIVAGSNTEAFF | TGTGCCAGTAGTATAGTAGCCGGATCGAACACTGAAGCTTTCTTT
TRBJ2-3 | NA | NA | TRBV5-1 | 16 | CASSQTVTRLPDTQYF | TGCGCCAGCAGCCAAACCGTGACCCGACTCCCAGATACGCAGTATTTT
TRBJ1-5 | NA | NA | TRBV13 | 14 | CASSLGVSNQPQHF | TGTGCCAGCAGTCTCGGGGTATCAAATCAGCCCCAGCATTTT
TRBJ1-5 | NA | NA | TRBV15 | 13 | CATSRGTNQPQHF | TGTGCCACCAGCAGAGGGACTAATCAGCCCCAGCATTTT
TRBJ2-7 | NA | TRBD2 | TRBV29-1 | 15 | CSVSGGQASTYEQYF | TGCAGCGTTTCGGGAGGTCAAGCTAGCACCTACGAGCAGTACTTC
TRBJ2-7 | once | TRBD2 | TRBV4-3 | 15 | CASSISSGGAYEQYF | TGCGCCAGCAGCATATCTAGCGGGGGGGCGTACGAGCAGTACTTC
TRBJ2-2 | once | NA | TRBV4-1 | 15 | CASSQDQWPTGELFF | TGCGCCAGCAGCCAAGATCAGTGGCCTACCGGGGAGCTGTTTTTT
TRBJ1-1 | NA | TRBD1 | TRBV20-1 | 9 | CRGQGAAFF | TGCAGAGGACAGGGAGCAGCTTTCTTT
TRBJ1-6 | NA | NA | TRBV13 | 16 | CASSVTGSSYNSPLHF | TGTGCCAGCAGCGTAACAGGGAGCTCCTATAATTCACCCCTCCACTTT
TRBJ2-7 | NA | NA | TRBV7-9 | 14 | CASSWVGQTYEQYF | TGTGCCAGCAGCTGGGTTGGGCAGACCTACGAGCAGTACTTC
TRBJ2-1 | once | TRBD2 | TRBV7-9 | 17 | CASSLNAGLAGANEQFF | TGTGCCAGCAGCTTAAATGCAGGGCTAGCGGGAGCGAATGAGCAGTTCTTC
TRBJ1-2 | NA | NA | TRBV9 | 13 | CASSVQGGYGYTF | TGTGCCAGCAGCGTCCAGGGTGGCTATGGCTACACCTTC
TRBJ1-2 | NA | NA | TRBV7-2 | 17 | CASSLKPDSPYNYGYTF | TGTGCCAGCAGCCTGAAACCGGACAGCCCTTATAACTATGGCTACACCTTC
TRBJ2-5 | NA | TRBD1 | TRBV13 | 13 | CASSWTGQETQYF | TGTGCCAGCTCGTGGACAGGTCAAGAGACCCAGTACTTC
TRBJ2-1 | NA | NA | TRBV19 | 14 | CATWSRDSYNEQFF | TGTGCCACCTGGAGCAGGGACTCCTACAATGAGCAGTTCTTC
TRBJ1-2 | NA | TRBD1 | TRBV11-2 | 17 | CASSRRTGATSNYGYTF | TGTGCCAGCAGTCGACGGACAGGGGCCACATCTAACTATGGCTACACCTTC
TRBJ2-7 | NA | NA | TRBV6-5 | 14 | CASSYATGAYEQYF | TGTGCCAGCAGTTACGCAACCGGGGCCTACGAGCAGTACTTC
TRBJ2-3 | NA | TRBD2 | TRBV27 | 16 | CASNPTSGPSTDTQYF | TGTGCCAGCAACCCAACTAGCGGGCCTAGCACAGATACGCAGTATTTT
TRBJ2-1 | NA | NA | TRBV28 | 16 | CASSFPAGFRANEQFF | TGTGCCAGCAGTTTTCCGGCCGGCTTCAGGGCCAATGAGCAGTTCTTC
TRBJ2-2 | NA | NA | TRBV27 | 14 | CASSLTVNTGELFF | TGTGCCAGCAGTCTTACAGTGAACACCGGGGAGCTGTTTTTT
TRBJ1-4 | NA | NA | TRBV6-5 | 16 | CASSYSIGDIPEKLFF | TGTGCCAGCAGTTACTCGATTGGGGACATTCCCGAAAAACTGTTTTTT
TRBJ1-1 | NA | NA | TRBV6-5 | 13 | CASSFTAGTEAFF | TGTGCCAGTTCATTTACTGCGGGAACTGAAGCTTTCTTT
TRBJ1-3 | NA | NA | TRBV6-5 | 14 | CASSYGGVGNTIYF | TGTGCCAGCAGTTACGGGGGGGTTGGAAACACCATATATTTT
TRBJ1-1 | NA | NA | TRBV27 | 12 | CASSLGGSEAFF | TGTGCCAGCAGTTTAGGGGGGTCTGAAGCTTTCTTT
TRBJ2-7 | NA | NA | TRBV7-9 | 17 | CASSATVRGELSYEQYF | TGTGCCAGCAGCGCTACGGTCAGGGGAGAATTATCCTACGAGCAGTACTTC
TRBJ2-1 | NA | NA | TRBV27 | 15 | CASSSGGGAYNEQFF | TGTGCCAGCAGTTCTGGAGGGGGGGCCTACAATGAGCAGTTCTTC
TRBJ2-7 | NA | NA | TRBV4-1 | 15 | CASSQDSAVSYEQYF | TGCGCCAGCAGCCAAGATTCAGCGGTCTCCTACGAGCAGTACTTC
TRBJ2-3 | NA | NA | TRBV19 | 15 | CASSILPPGTDTQYF | TGTGCCAGTAGTATCCTCCCACCGGGCACAGATACGCAGTATTTT